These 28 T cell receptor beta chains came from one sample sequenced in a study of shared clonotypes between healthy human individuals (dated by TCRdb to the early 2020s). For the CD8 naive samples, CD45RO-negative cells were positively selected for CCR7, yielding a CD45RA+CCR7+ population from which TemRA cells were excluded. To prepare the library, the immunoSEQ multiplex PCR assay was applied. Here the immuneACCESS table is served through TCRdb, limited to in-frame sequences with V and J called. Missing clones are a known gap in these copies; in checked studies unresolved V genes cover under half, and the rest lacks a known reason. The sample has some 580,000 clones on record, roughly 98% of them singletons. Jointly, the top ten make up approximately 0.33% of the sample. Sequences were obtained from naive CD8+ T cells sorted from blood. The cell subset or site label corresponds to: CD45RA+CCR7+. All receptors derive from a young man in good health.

The CDR3 here is CASIPPRRATDTQYF. CDR3 sequence (DNA): TGTGCCAGCATCCCCCCACGGAGGGCTACAGATACGCAGTATTTT. The rearrangement uses TRBV25-1 and TRBJ2-3, with D possibly TRBD2 on 6 matching bases. The CDR3 is made up of 15 amino acids. V was pared by 7 bases and J by 3 bases, with 17 bases between. Per the germline V gene, CDR1 is MGHDK and CDR2 is SYGVNS.

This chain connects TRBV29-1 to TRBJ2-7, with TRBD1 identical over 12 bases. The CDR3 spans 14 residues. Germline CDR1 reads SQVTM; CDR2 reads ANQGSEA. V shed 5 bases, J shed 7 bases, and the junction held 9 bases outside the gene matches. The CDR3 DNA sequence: TGCAGCGTTCCTCTCGGGACAGGGGGCTCTGAGCAGTACTTC. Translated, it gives CSVPLGTGGSEQYF.

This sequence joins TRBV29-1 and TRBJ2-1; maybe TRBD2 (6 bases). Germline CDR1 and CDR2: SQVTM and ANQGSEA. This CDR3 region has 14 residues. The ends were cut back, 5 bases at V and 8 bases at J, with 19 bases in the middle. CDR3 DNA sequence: TGCAGCGTTCCGTTCACGGAGGGGAGGTATGAGCAGTTCTTC. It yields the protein CSVPFTEGRYEQFF.

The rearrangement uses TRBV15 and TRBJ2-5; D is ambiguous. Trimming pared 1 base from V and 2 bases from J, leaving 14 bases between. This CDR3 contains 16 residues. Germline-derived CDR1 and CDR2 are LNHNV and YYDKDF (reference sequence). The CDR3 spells CATSRVELATQETQYF. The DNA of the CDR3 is TGTGCCACCAGCAGAGTAGAACTGGCTACTCAAGAGACCCAGTACTTC. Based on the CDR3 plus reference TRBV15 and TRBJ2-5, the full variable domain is DAMVIQNPRYQVTQFGKPVTLSCSQTLNHNVMYWYQQKSSQAPKLLFHYYDKDFNNEADTPDNFQSRRPNTSFCFLDIRSPGLGDTAMYLCATSRVELATQETQYFGPGTRLLVL.

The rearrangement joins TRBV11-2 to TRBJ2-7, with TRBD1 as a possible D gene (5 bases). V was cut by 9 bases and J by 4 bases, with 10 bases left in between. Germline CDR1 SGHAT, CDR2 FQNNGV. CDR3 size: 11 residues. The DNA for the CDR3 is TGTGCCAGTGGGGCGGAGTACGAGCAGTACTTC. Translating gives CASGAEYEQYF.

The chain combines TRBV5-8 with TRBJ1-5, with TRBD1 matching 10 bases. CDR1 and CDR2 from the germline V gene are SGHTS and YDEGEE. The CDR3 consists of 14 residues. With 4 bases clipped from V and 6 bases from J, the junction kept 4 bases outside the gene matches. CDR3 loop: CASSRDRGPQPQHF. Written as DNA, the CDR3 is TGTGCCAGCAGCCGGGACAGGGGCCCTCAGCCCCAGCATTTT. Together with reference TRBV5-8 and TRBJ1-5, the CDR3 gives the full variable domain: EAGVTQSPTHLIKTRGQQATLRCSPISGHTSVYWYQQALGLGLQFLLWYDEGEERNRGNFPPRFSGRQFPNYSSELNVNALELEDSALYLCASSRDRGPQPQHFGDGTRLSIL.

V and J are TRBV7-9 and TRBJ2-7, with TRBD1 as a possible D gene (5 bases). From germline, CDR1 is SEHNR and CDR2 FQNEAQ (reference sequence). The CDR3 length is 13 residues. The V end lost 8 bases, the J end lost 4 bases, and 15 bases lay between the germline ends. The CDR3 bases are TGTGCCAGCTCCGTAACACAGGTTTACGAGCAGTACTTC. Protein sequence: CASSVTQVYEQYF.

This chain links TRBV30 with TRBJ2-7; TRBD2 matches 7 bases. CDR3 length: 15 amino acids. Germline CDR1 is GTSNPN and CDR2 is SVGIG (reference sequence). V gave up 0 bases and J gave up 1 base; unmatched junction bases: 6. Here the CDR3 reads CAWSVLFGGSYEQYF. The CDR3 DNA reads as TGTGCCTGGAGTGTACTGTTCGGGGGGTCCTACGAGCAGTACTTC.

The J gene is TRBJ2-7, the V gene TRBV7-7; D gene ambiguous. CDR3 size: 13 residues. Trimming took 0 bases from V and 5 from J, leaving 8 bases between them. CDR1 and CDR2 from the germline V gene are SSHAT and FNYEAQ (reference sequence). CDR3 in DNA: TGTGCCAGCAGCTTAGCGTTTGGGGACGAGCAGTACTTC. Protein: CASSLAFGDEQYF.

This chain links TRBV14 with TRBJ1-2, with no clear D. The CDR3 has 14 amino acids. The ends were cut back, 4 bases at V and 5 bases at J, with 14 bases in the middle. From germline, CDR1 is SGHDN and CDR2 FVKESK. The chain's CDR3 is CASSPDSPFYGYTF. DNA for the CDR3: TGTGCCAGCAGCCCTGATTCTCCTTTTTATGGCTACACCTTC.

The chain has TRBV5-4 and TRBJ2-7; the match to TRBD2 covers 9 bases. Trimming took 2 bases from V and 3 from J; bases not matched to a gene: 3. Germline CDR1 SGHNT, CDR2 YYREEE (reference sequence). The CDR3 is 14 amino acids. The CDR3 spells CASSFSGRLYEQYF. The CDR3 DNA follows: TGTGCCAGCAGCTTTAGCGGGAGACTCTACGAGCAGTACTTC.

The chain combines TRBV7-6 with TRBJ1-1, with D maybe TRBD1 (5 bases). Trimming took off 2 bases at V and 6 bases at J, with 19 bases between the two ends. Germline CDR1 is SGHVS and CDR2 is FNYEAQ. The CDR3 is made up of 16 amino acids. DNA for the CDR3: TGTGCCAGCAGCTTAAGGCAGCACGGGGGAAAAGCTGAAGCTTTCTTT. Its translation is CASSLRQHGGKAEAFF.

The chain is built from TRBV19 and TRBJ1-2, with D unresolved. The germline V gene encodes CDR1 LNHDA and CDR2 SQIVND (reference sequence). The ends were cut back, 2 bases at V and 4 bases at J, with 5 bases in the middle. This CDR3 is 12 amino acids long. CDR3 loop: CASSITRYGYTF. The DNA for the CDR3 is TGTGCCAGTAGTATAACACGCTATGGCTACACCTTC.

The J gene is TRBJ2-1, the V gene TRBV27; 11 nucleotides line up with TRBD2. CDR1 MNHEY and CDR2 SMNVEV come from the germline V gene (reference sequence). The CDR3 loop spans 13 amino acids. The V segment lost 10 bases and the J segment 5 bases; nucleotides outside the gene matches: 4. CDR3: CATRLAGNNEQFF. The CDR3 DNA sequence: TGTGCCACTCGACTAGCGGGAAACAATGAGCAGTTCTTC.

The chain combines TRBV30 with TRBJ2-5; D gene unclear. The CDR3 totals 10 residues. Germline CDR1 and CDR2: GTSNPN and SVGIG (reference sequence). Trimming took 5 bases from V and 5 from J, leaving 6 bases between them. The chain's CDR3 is CAWERETQYF. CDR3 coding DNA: TGTGCCTGGGAACGTGAGACCCAGTACTTC.

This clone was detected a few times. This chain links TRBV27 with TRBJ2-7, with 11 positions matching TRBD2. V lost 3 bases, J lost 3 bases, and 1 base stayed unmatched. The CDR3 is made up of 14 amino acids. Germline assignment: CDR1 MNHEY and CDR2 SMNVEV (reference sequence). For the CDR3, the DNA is TGTGCCAGCAGTTTGGGACTAGCGGACTACGAGCAGTACTTC. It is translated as CASSLGLADYEQYF.

The CDR3 here is CASSVRMTDTEAFF. In DNA, the CDR3 is TGTGCCAGCAGCGTACGGATGACGGACACTGAAGCTTTCTTT. The V and J genes are TRBV9 and TRBJ1-1, with D hard to call. The CDR3 runs to 14 residues. Germline V gene lookup returns CDR1 SGDLS and CDR2 YYNGEE. The V and J ends lost 1 base and 3 bases respectively, with 10 bases between them.

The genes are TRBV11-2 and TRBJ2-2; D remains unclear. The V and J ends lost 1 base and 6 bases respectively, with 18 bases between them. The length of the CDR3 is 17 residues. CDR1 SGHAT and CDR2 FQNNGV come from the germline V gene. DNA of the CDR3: TGTGCCAGCAGCTTAGTAGTAGGGTTTGGTAACGCCGGGGAGCTGTTTTTT. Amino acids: CASSLVVGFGNAGELFF.

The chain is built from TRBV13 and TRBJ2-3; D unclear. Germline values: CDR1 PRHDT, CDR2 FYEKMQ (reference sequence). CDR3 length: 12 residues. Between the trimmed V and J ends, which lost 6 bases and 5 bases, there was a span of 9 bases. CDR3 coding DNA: TGTGCCAGCAGTGACGTTGGAGATACGCAGTATTTT. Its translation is CASSDVGDTQYF.

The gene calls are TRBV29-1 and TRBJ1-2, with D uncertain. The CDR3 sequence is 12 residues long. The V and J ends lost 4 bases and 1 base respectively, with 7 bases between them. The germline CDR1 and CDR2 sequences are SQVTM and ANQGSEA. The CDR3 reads CSVGTDNYGYTF. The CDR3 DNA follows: TGCAGCGTTGGGACCGATAACTATGGCTACACCTTC.

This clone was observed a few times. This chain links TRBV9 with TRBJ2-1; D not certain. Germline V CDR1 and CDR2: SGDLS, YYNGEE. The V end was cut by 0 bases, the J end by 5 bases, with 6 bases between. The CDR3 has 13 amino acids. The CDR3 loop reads CASSVEGNNEQFF. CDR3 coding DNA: TGTGCCAGCAGCGTAGAAGGGAACAATGAGCAGTTCTTC.

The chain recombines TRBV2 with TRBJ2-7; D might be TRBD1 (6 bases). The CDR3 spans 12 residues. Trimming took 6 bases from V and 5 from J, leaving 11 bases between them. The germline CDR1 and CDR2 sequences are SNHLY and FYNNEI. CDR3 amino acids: CASRHRVNEQYF. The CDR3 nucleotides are TGTGCCAGCAGACACAGGGTCAACGAGCAGTACTTC.

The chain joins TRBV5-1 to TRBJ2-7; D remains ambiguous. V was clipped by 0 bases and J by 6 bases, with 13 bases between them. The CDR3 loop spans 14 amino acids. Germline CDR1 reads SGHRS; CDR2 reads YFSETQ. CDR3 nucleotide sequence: TGCGCCAGCAGCTTGGTTTCCGGTAACGGCGAGCAGTACTTC. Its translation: CASSLVSGNGEQYF.

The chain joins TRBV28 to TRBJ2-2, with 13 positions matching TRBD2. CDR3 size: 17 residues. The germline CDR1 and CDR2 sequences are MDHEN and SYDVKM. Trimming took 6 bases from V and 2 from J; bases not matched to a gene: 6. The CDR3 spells CASSSGLAGENTGELFF. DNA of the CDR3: TGTGCCAGCAGCAGCGGACTAGCGGGAGAAAACACCGGGGAGCTGTTTTTT.

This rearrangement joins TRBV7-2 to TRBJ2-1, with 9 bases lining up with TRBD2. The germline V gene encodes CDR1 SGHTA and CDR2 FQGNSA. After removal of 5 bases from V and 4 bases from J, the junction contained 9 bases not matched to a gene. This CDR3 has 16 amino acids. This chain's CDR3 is CASSQLSGSRYNEQFF. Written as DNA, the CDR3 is TGTGCCAGCAGCCAACTTAGCGGGAGCCGGTACAATGAGCAGTTCTTC.

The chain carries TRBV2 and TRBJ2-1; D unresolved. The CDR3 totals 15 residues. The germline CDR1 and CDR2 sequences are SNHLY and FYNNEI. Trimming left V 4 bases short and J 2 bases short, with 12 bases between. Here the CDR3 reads CASSAAGSAYNEQFF. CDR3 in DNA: TGTGCCAGCAGTGCCGCCGGAAGCGCCTACAATGAGCAGTTCTTC.

CDR3: CASSTPMRGTSYNEQFF. The CDR3 DNA reads TGTGCCAGCAGCACTCCAATGCGGGGGACCTCCTACAATGAGCAGTTCTTC. This chain links TRBV9 with TRBJ2-1; 7 positions agree with TRBD2. Germline trimming cut 4 bases from V and 0 bases from J; bases unmatched to any gene: 10. This CDR3 has 17 residues. The germline CDR1 and CDR2 sequences are SGDLS and YYNGEE.

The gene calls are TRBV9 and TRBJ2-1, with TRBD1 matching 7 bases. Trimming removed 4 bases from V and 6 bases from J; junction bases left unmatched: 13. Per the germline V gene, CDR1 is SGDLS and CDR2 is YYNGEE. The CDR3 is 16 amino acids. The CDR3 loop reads CASSPIGQASFNEQFF. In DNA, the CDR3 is TGTGCCAGCAGCCCTATCGGACAGGCGAGCTTCAATGAGCAGTTCTTC.